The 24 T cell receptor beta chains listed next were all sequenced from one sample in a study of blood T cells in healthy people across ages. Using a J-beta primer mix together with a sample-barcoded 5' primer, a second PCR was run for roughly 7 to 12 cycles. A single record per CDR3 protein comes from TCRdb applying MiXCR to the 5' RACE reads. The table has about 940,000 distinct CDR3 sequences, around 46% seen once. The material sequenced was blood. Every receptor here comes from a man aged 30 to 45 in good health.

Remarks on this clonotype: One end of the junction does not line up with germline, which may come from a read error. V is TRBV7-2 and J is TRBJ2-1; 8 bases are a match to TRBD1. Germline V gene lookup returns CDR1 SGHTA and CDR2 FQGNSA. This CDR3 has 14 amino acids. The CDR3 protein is CVSSFFRGRNEQFF. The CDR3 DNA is TGTGTCAGCAGCTTCTTCAGGGGGCGAAATGAGCAGTTCTTC. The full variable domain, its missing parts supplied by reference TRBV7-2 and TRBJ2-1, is GAGVSQSPSNKVTEKGKDVELRCDPISGHTALYWYRQSLGQGLEFLIYFQGNSAPDKSGLPSDRFSAERTGGSVSTLTIQRTQQEDSAVYLCVSSFFRGRNEQFFGPGTRLTVL.

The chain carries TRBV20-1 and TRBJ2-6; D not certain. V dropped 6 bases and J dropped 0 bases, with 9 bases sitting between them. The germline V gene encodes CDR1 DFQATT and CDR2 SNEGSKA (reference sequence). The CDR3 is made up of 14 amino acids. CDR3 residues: CSATPPSGANVLTF. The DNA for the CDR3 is TGCAGTGCAACCCCCCCCTCTGGGGCCAACGTCCTGACTTTC.

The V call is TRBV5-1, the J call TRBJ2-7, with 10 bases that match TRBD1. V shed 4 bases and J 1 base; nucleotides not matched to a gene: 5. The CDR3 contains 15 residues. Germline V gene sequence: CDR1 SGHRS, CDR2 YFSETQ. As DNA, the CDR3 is TGCGCCAGCAGCCGAGGGACAGGGGAGTCCTACGAGCAGTACTTC. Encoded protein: CASSRGTGESYEQYF.

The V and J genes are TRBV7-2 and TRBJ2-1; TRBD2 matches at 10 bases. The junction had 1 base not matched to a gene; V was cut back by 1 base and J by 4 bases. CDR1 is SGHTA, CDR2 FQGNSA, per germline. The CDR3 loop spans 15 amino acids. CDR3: CASSLGSGGYNEQFF. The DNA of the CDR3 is TGTGCCAGCAGCTTAGGTAGCGGGGGGTACAATGAGCAGTTCTTC. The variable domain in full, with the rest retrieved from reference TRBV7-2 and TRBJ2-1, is GAGVSQSPSNKVTEKGKDVELRCDPISGHTALYWYRQSLGQGLEFLIYFQGNSAPDKSGLPSDRFSAERTGGSVSTLTIQRTQQEDSAVYLCASSLGSGGYNEQFFGPGTRLTVL.

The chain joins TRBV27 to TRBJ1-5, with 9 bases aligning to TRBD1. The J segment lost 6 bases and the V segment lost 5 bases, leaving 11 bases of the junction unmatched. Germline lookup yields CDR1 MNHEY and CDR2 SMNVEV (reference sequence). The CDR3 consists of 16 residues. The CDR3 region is CASSTSGTGMSQPQHF. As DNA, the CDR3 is TGTGCCAGCAGTACCTCCGGGACAGGGATGAGTCAGCCCCAGCATTTT.

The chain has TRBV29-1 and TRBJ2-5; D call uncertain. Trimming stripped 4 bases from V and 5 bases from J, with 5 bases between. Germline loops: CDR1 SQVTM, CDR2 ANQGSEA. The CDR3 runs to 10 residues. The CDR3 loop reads CSVVMETQYF. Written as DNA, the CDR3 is TGCAGCGTTGTAATGGAGACCCAGTACTTC.

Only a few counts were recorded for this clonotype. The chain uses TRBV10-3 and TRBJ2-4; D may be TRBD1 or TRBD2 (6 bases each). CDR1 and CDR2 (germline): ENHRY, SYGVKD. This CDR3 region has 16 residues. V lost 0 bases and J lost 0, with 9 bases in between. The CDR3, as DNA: TGTGCCATCAGTGAGTCGGGGGGCGTAGCCAAAAACATTCAGTACTTC. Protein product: CAISESGGVAKNIQYF.

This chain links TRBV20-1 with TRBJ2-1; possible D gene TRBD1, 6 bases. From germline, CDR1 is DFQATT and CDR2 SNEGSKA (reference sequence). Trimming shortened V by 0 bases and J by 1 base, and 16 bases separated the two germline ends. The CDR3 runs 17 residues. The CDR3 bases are TGCAGTGCTAGAGAACCCACAGGGAAGCCTTCCTACAATGAGCAGTTCTTC. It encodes CSAREPTGKPSYNEQFF.

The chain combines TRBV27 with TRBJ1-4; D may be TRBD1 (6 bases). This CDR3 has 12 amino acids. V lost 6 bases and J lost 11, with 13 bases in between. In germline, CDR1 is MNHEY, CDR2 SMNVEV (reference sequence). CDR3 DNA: TGTGCCAGCAGCTCTAGGGGGGGGAAACTGTTTTTT. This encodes CASSSRGGKLFF.

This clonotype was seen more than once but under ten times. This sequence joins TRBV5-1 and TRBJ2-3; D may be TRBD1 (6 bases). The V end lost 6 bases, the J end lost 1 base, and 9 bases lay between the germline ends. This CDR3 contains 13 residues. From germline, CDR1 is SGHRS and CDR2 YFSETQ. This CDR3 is CASKGVGTDTQYF. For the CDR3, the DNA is TGCGCCAGCAAGGGGGTAGGCACAGATACGCAGTATTTT.

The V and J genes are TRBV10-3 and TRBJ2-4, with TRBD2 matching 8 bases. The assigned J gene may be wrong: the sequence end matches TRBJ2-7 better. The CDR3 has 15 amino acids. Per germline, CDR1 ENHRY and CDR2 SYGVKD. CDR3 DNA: TGTGCCATCAGTGAGTCCCGGGGGGGAAGTAACGAGCAGTACTTC. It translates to CAISESRGGSNEQYF.

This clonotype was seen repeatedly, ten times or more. In DNA, the CDR3 is TGTGCCACCTCTCTTAGACAGGGTGAAAAACTGTTTTTT. Translation: CATSLRQGEKLFF. V is TRBV10-3 and J is TRBJ1-4; 7 positions match TRBD1. From germline, CDR1 is ENHRY and CDR2 SYGVKD. This CDR3 comprises 13 residues. J was trimmed by 7 bases and V by 10 bases; bases with no gene match: 9.

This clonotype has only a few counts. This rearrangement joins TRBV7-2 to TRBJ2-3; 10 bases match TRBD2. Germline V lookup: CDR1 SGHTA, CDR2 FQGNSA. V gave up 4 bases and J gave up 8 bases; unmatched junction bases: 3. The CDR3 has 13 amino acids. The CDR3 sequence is CASSSPSGGTQYF. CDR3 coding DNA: TGTGCCAGCAGCTCCCCTAGCGGGGGTACGCAGTATTTT.

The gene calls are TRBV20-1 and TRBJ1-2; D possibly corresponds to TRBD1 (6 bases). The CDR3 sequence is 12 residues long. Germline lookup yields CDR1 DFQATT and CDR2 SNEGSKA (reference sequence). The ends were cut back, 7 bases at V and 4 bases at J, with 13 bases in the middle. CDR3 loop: CSGNREGYGYTF. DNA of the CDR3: TGCAGTGGCAACAGGGAAGGCTATGGCTACACCTTC.

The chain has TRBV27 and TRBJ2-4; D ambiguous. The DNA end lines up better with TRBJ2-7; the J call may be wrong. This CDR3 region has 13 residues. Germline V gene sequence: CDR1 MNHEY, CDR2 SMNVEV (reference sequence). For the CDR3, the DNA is TGTGCCAGCAGTTTTAACAGCGCCTACGAGCAGTACTTC. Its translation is CASSFNSAYEQYF.

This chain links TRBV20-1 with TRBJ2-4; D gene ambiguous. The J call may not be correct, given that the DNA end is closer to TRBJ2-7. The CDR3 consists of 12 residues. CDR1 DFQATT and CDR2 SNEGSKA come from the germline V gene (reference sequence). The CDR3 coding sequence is TGCAGTGCTAGAGATCAAAAATACGAGCAGTACTTC. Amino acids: CSARDQKYEQYF.

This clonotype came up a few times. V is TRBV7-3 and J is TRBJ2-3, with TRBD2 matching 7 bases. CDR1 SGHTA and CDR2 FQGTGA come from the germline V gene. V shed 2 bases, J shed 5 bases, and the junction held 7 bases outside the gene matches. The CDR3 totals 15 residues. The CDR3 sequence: CASSLGGLGIDTQYF. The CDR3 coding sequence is TGTGCCAGCAGCTTAGGCGGACTAGGTATAGATACGCAGTATTTT. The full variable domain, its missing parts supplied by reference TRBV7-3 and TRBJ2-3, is GAGVSQTPSNKVTEKGKYVELRCDPISGHTALYWYRQSLGQGPEFLIYFQGTGAADDSGLPNDRFFAVRPEGSVSTLKIQRTERGDSAVYLCASSLGGLGIDTQYFGPGTRLTVL.

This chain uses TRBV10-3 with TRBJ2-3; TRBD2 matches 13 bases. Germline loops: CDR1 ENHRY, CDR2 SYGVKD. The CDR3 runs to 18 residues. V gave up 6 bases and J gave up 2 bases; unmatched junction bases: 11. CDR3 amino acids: CAIRGQPGLAGITDTQYF. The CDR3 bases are TGTGCCATCAGGGGTCAACCGGGACTAGCGGGGATCACAGATACGCAGTATTTT.

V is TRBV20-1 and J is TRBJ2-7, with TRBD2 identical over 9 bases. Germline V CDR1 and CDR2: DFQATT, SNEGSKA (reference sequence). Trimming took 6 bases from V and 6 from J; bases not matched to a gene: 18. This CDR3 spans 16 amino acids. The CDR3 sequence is CSAHITTSGPSGEQYF. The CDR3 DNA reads TGCAGTGCCCACATTACGACTAGCGGTCCCTCGGGCGAGCAGTACTTC.

CDR3 amino acids: CAWTIAGALGEQYF. The CDR3 bases are TGTGCCTGGACAATAGCGGGGGCGCTTGGCGAGCAGTACTTC. The rearrangement uses TRBV30 and TRBJ2-5, with 9 bases that match TRBD2. The DNA matches TRBJ2-7 better at its end, which makes the J call doubtful. Germline V gene sequence: CDR1 GTSNPN, CDR2 SVGIG (reference sequence). CDR3 size: 14 residues.

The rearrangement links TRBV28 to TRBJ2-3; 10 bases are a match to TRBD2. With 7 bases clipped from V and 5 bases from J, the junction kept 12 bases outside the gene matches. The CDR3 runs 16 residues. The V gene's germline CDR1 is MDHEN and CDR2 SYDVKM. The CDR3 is CASNIELAGYGDTQYF. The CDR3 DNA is TGTGCCAGCAATATCGAACTAGCGGGGTATGGAGATACGCAGTATTTT.

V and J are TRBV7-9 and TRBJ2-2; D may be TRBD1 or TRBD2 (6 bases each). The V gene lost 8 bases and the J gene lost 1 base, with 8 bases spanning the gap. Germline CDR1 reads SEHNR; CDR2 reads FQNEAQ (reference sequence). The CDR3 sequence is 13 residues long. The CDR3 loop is CASRGQNTGELFF. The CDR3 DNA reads TGTGCCAGCCGGGGGCAGAACACCGGGGAGCTGTTTTTT.

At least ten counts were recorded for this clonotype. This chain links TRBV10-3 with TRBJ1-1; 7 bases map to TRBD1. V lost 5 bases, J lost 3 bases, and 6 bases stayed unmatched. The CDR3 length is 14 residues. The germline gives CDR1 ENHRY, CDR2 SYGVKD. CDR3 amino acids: CAISQGGRDTEAFF. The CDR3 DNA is TGTGCCATCAGTCAGGGGGGACGGGACACTGAAGCTTTCTTT.

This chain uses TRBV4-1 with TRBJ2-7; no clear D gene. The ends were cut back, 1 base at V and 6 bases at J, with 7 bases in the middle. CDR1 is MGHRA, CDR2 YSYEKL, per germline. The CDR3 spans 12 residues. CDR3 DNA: TGCGCCAGCAGCCAAGTATGGGGCGAGCAGTACTTC. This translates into CASSQVWGEQYF.